These T cell receptor beta chains were read from a single sample in a study of cytotoxic CD8 clonotypes in ibrutinib-treated CLL. TCRdb's table, derived via immunoSEQ multiplex PCR, lists solely in-frame clones and lacks some. The profile shows 100,000 to 150,000 clones, 70% to 90% of them singletons. This specimen consisted of PBMCs, obtained after 24 months of ibrutinib treatment. Receptors were obtained from a human donor with chronic lymphocytic leukemia. The CDR3 runs from the conserved cysteine through the conserved F or W. Fields, in order: V gene, CDR3 protein.

V: TRBV18; CDR3: CASTPDRFEQYF
V: TRBV6-5; CDR3: CASSYGSSGSAGELFF
V: TRBV28; CDR3: CASSGGETQYF
V: TRBV7-9; CDR3: CASSPLTGRLGTEAFF
V: TRBV6-5; CDR3: CASRMTSSHTGELFF
V: TRBV5-1; CDR3: CASSSGQMNTEAFF
V: TRBV4-3; CDR3: CASSQDPTSGRPQETQYF
V: TRBV7-2; CDR3: CASNRGDSSAGTYNEQFF
V: TRBV23-1; CDR3: CASSIRGYEQFF
V: TRBV6-1; CDR3: CASSESVGGYTF
V: TRBV6-5; CDR3: CASSSGPRAEAFF
V: TRBV7-2; CDR3: CASSRGVEQFF
V: TRBV23-1; CDR3: CASSQSSQGDEQYF
V: TRBV7-2; CDR3: CASSWTGGPYEQYF
V: TRBV27; CDR3: CASSHDLRQRFYGYTF
V: TRBV5-6; CDR3: CASSLGTGFSPLHF
V: TRBV7-3; CDR3: CASSFQGGNTEAFF
V: TRBV18; CDR3: CASSPGAPYSNQPQHF
V: TRBV6-5; CDR3: CASSYRDREPQHF
V: TRBV29-1; CDR3: CSVEDGGDTQYF
V: TRBV5-1; CDR3: CASSSGQGGTDTQYF
V: TRBV6-1; CDR3: CAGGLGGRTGELFF
V: TRBV5-1; CDR3: CASSFLETSGGSYEQYF
V: TRBV7-3; CDR3: CASSLTLGGHTGELFF
V: TRBV6-1; CDR3: CASSEGGADYGYTF
V: TRBV19; CDR3: CASSQGRGAPLHF